The rows below give T cell receptor beta chains drawn from one sample of a study of CD8 T cells in Susac syndrome. Via MiXCR, TCRdb re-called the immunoSEQ multiplex PCR reads, giving one row per CDR3 protein. The sample lists 100,000 to 150,000 distinct CDR3 sequences; around 95% were seen once. The sample was CD8+ T cells from PBMCs. The receptors derive from a human donor with Susac syndrome. The CDR3 runs from the conserved cysteine through the conserved F or W. D genes are given only for firm matches. The size field is filled for only some rows; it gives once, few, many or a size class.

len	abundance	v_gene	j_gene	d_gene	CDR3nt	CDR3aa
13	-	TRBV30	TRBJ2-7	-	TGTGCCTGGAGTGCTACAGGGCCCTACGAGCAGTACTTC	CAWSATGPYEQYF
14	-	TRBV12-3/TRBV12-4	TRBJ2-5	-	TGTGCCAGCAGTACCTCCGGGATCCAAGAGACCCAGTACTTC	CASSTSGIQETQYF
16	-	TRBV5-6	TRBJ1-5	TRBD1	TGTGCCAGCAGTCTGAGGACAGGTCTCTACAATCAGCCCCAGCATTTT	CASSLRTGLYNQPQHF
16	-	TRBV19	TRBJ2-1	TRBD2	TGTGCCAGTAGCCGACCACTAGCGGGTGCCTACAATGAGCAGTTCTTC	CASSRPLAGAYNEQFF
12	-	TRBV3-1	TRBJ1-1	-	TGTGCCAGCAGCCAACTGGACACTGAAGCTTTCTTT	CASSQLDTEAFF
15	-	TRBV3-1	TRBJ2-7	-	TGTGCCAGCAGCCAAGATATTAGAGGACAGTACGAGCAGTACTTC	CASSQDIRGQYEQYF
18	-	TRBV4-1	TRBJ2-5	TRBD2	TGCGCCAGCAGCCAACCCCCTAGCCAGAGGACTAGTCAAGAGACCCAGTACTTC	CASSQPPSQRTSQETQYF
15	-	TRBV7-2	TRBJ2-3	-	TGTGCCAGCAGCTTAACGCGAAGTTCCACAGATACGCAGTATTTT	CASSLTRSSTDTQYF
15	-	TRBV5-6	TRBJ2-3	-	TGTGCCAGCAGAGGGCTAGCGCCTAGCACAGATACGCAGTATTTT	CASRGLAPSTDTQYF
12	-	TRBV5-1	TRBJ1-1	-	TGCGCCAGCAGCTTTGGGGACGGAGAAGCTTTCTTT	CASSFGDGEAFF
14	-	TRBV12-3/TRBV12-4	TRBJ1-1	-	TGTGCCAGCAGCTTTGACAGACCGAACACTGAAGCTTTCTTT	CASSFDRPNTEAFF
13	-	TRBV15	TRBJ2-7	TRBD2	TGTGCCACCAGCATTGGGGGGGACTACGAGCAGTACTTC	CATSIGGDYEQYF
14	-	TRBV11-2	TRBJ1-2	TRBD1	TGTGCCAGCAGCTTGGGACAGCGAGGCTATGGCTACACCTTC	CASSLGQRGYGYTF
15	-	TRBV19	TRBJ1-4	-	TGTGCCAGTAGTATCCCAGGACAGCGTAATGAAAAACTGTTTTTT	CASSIPGQRNEKLFF
11	once	TRBV6-2/TRBV6-3	TRBJ2-1	TRBD2	TGTGCCAGCTTAGCGGGAGCGGAGCAGTTCTTC	CASLAGAEQFF
15	-	TRBV20-1	TRBJ2-5	TRBD2	TGCAGTGTTCCGCCTTTTAGCGGGAGCGGAGAGACCCAGTACTTC	CSVPPFSGSGETQYF
14	-	TRBV12-3/TRBV12-4	TRBJ2-3	-	TGTGCCAGCAGTTTTTTAGTCCGCACAGATACGCAGTATTTT	CASSFLVRTDTQYF
13	-	TRBV5-6	TRBJ2-1	-	TGTGCCAGCAGCTACGTAGCTAGTAATGAGCAGTTCTTC	CASSYVASNEQFF
14	-	TRBV5-4	TRBJ1-1	-	TGTGCCAGCAGCTGGGGACCGCCGAACACTGAAGCTTTCTTT	CASSWGPPNTEAFF
14	once	TRBV12-3/TRBV12-4	TRBJ2-7	-	TGTGCCAGCAGTCCCGGGGAGTTGGACTACGAGCAGTACTTC	CASSPGELDYEQYF
14	-	TRBV7-2	TRBJ2-5	TRBD2	TGTGCCAGCAGCTTTAGCGGGGGAAGTGAGACCCAGTACTTC	CASSFSGGSETQYF
13	-	TRBV5-1	TRBJ2-7	-	TGCGCCAGCCCCAAAGGGGGATTATACGAGCAGTACTTC	CASPKGGLYEQYF
15	-	TRBV12-3/TRBV12-4	TRBJ2-5	-	TGTGCCAGCAGTTTATCTCGGGACTGGCAAGAGACCCAGTACTTC	CASSLSRDWQETQYF
15	few	TRBV15	TRBJ1-5	-	TGTGCCACCAGCAGAGTCGGGGGGCTCAATCAGCCCCAGCATTTT	CATSRVGGLNQPQHF
15	-	TRBV20-1	TRBJ1-4	TRBD1	TGCAGTTCTCTCGGAGGACAGGGCCAAAATGAAAAACTGTTTTTT	CSSLGGQGQNEKLFF
15	-	TRBV6-2/TRBV6-3	TRBJ1-1	-	TGTGCCAGCAGTTACAGGGGCGGTATGAACACTGAAGCTTTCTTT	CASSYRGGMNTEAFF
14	-	TRBV7-8	TRBJ2-7	-	TGTGCCAGCAGCTTAGCCGACAGTCACTACGAGCAGTACTTC	CASSLADSHYEQYF
14	-	TRBV15	TRBJ2-5	TRBD1	TGTGCCACCAGCACCCCGACAGGGGTGGAGACCCAGTACTTC	CATSTPTGVETQYF
13	-	TRBV9	TRBJ1-1	-	TGTGCCAGCAGCGTTTTGGCGAACACTGAAGCTTTCTTT	CASSVLANTEAFF
13	-	TRBV30	TRBJ2-5	-	TGTGCCTGGAGTTCAAGAGGTCGGGAGACCCAGTACTTC	CAWSSRGRETQYF
12	-	TRBV14	TRBJ2-3	-	TGTGCCAGCAGCCAACAGGCAGATACGCAGTATTTT	CASSQQADTQYF
14	-	TRBV6-2/TRBV6-3	TRBJ2-7	-	TGTGCCAGCAGTTACGACGGAAACTCCTACGAGCAGTACTTC	CASSYDGNSYEQYF
15	once	TRBV28	TRBJ2-5	TRBD1	TGTGCCAGCAGTCTCACAGGGGGCTCTCACGAGACCCAGTACTTC	CASSLTGGSHETQYF
14	-	TRBV7-3	TRBJ1-1	-	TGTGCCAGCTTACCCTCGGCCGCCTCCACTGAAGCTTTCTTT	CASLPSAASTEAFF
17	-	TRBV24-1	TRBJ2-5	TRBD2	TGTGCCACCAGTGAGGGACTAGCGGGGGGGAACCAAGAGACCCAGTACTTC	CATSEGLAGGNQETQYF
12	few	TRBV29-1	TRBJ2-2	-	TGCAGCGTGAGCTGGAACACCGGGGAGCTGTTTTTT	CSVSWNTGELFF
13	-	TRBV30	TRBJ2-7	TRBD1	TGTGCCTTGTTGACAGGGGACCGCTACGAGCAGTACTTC	CALLTGDRYEQYF
14	-	TRBV5-1	TRBJ1-5	-	TGCGCCAGCAGCTTGGGAGGAGAGGTTCAGCCCCAGCATTTT	CASSLGGEVQPQHF
15	-	TRBV2	TRBJ1-1	TRBD1	TGTGCCAGCAGTGAAGAGGGGACAGTGAACACTGAAGCTTTCTTT	CASSEEGTVNTEAFF
15	-	TRBV7-3	TRBJ2-1	TRBD2	TGTGCCAGCAGCTCCCCTTGGGGGGGGAGAGATGAGCAGTTCTTC	CASSSPWGGRDEQFF
16	-	TRBV6-6	TRBJ2-1	-	TGTGCCAGCAGTCGATATAGCGAGAGCTCCTACAATGAGCAGTTCTTC	CASSRYSESSYNEQFF
17	-	TRBV29-1	TRBJ1-2	TRBD1	TGCAGCGTTGAAGGAGGGGACAGGGGGGAAGGAAACTATGGCTACACCTTC	CSVEGGDRGEGNYGYTF
12	once	TRBV6-2/TRBV6-3	TRBJ2-1	-	TGTGCCAGCAGTGACTTAGATGTAACGCAGTTCTTC	CASSDLDVTQFF
16	once	TRBV20-1	TRBJ2-3	TRBD2	TGCAGTGCTAGGGCCTACGGCGGGGGGCCGACAGATACGCAGTATTTT	CSARAYGGGPTDTQYF
11	-	TRBV20-1	TRBJ2-7	-	TGCAGTGCTAGAAATGGGCCCGAGCAGTACTTC	CSARNGPEQYF
14	-	TRBV20-1	TRBJ2-1	TRBD2	TGCAGTGCTTCTAGCGGGAGGAGTTACAATGAGCAGTTCTTC	CSASSGRSYNEQFF
13	-	TRBV12-3/TRBV12-4	TRBJ1-4	-	TGTGCCAGCACCAGGGGTAGGGAGGAGAAACTGTTTTTT	CASTRGREEKLFF
15	-	TRBV29-1	TRBJ1-2	TRBD1	TGCAGCGTTGAAGGGACCATCGACAGGGCGAATGGCTACACCTTC	CSVEGTIDRANGYTF
13	-	TRBV2	TRBJ2-7	-	TGTGCCAGCAGCAAGAGGAGCTCCTACGAGCAGTACTTC	CASSKRSSYEQYF
14	-	TRBV12-3/TRBV12-4	TRBJ2-2	-	TGTGCCAGTAAATTCGCCGAGGAGACCGGGGAGCTGTTTTTT	CASKFAEETGELFF
18	-	TRBV14	TRBJ2-7	TRBD1	TGTGCCAGCAGCCAAGATCGGCCTTACGGGACAGGGACCTACGAGCAGTACTTC	CASSQDRPYGTGTYEQYF
14	-	TRBV5-6	TRBJ2-6	-	TGTGCCAGCAGCTTGGGGGACAAGGTCAACGTCCTGACTTTC	CASSLGDKVNVLTF
20	once	TRBV25-1	TRBJ2-1	TRBD2	TGTGCCAGCAGCGGCAATTCCGGGACTAGCGGGAGGCTACCCTACAATGAGCAGTTCTTC	CASSGNSGTSGRLPYNEQFF
14	once	TRBV19	TRBJ1-5	-	TGTGCCAGTAGTATTCGGCAGCTTAATCAGCCCCAGCATTTT	CASSIRQLNQPQHF
12	-	TRBV2	TRBJ2-7	-	TGTGGAGTGGGTGACAGCACCTACGAGCAGTACTTC	CGVGDSTYEQYF
15	-	TRBV10-2	TRBJ2-7	TRBD2	TGCGCCAGCAGTGAGGTAGCGGGGGACTCCTACGAGCAGTACTTC	CASSEVAGDSYEQYF
15	once	TRBV5-4	TRBJ1-2	TRBD1	TGTGCCAGCAGTCCCGGGACAGGGGTGAACTATGGCTACACCTTC	CASSPGTGVNYGYTF